The rows below give T cell receptor beta chains drawn from one sample of a study of identical twins. TCRdb passed the 5' RACE reads through MiXCR, listing each CDR3 protein once. The sample lists around 960,000 distinct CDR3 sequences; about 12% were seen once. This sample also appeared in a second study, on yellow fever vaccine responses in identical twins.

Material for sequencing was PBMCs. These receptors all stem from a woman between 18 and 29 years old in good health. Each CDR3 is given with its conserved first and last residue. Each record gives: CDR3 protein, CDR3 DNA, D gene, J gene, V gene, CDR3 length, clone size. The D gene is left open where the match is weak. Clone size appears in some rows only: once, few, many, or a class for an expanded clone.

CAISDPGTQGGDTQYF,TGTGCCATCAGTGACCCCGGGACCCAGGGAGGAGATACGCAGTATTTT,-,TRBJ2-3,TRBV10-3,16,-
CASSPEFSSPLHF,TGTGCCAGCAGCCCCGAGTTCTCTTCACCCCTCCACTTT,-,TRBJ1-6,TRBV7-9,13,-
CASSLGLAPTQRETQYF,TGTGCCAGCAGCTTAGGACTAGCTCCTACACAGCGGGAGACCCAGTACTTC,TRBD2,TRBJ2-5,TRBV11-2,17,-
CACSAAGTSVRRSYNEQFF,TGTGCCTGCAGTGCCGCCGGGACTAGCGTTCGGAGATCCTACAATGAGCAGTTCTTC,TRBD2,TRBJ2-1,TRBV12-3/TRBV12-4,19,-
CASRAGQGTSDTQYF,TGTGCCAGCAGGGCGGGACAGGGGACCTCAGATACGCAGTATTTT,TRBD1,TRBJ2-3,TRBV2,15,few
CASSRNSGRASYEQYF,TGTGCCAGCAGCCGAAATAGCGGGAGGGCCTCCTACGAGCAGTACTTC,TRBD2,TRBJ2-7,TRBV14,16,-
CASSGGGEGIQYF,TGTGCCAGCAGTGGGGGAGGGGAAGGCATTCAGTACTTC,TRBD2,TRBJ2-4,TRBV2,13,few
CASSPGQGDINQPQHF,TGCGCCAGCAGCCCCGGACAGGGGGATATCAATCAGCCCCAGCATTTT,TRBD1,TRBJ1-5,TRBV5-1,16,many
CASSYSGVGETQYF,TGTGCCAGCAGTTACTCGGGGGTGGGAGAGACCCAGTACTTC,-,TRBJ2-5,TRBV6-5,14,few
CSARAGAHNEQFF,TGCAGTGCCCGGGCGGGGGCGCACAATGAGCAGTTCTTC,-,TRBJ2-1,TRBV20-1,13,many
CASSGTGDIQYF,TGTGCCAGCAGTGGGACAGGGGACATTCAGTACTTC,TRBD1,TRBJ2-4,TRBV2,12,few
CASSLGQGRGYTF,TGCGCCAGCAGCTTGGGACAGGGCAGAGGCTACACCTTC,TRBD1,TRBJ1-2,TRBV5-1,13,few
CSVEGGGSYEQYF,TGCAGCGTTGAAGGGGGGGGCTCCTACGAGCAGTACTTC,TRBD2,TRBJ2-7,TRBV29-1,13,few